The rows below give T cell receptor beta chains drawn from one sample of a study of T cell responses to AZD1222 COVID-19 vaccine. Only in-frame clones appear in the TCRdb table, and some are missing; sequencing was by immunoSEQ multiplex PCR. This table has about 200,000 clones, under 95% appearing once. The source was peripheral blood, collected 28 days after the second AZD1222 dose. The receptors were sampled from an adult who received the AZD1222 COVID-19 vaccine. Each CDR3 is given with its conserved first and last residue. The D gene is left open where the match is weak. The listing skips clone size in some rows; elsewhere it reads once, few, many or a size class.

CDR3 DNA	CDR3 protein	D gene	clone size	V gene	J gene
TGCGCCAGCAGCCAAATGAGACAGGGGAACACTGAAGCTTTCTTT	CASSQMRQGNTEAFF	TRBD1	.	TRBV4-1	TRBJ1-1
TGTGCCAGCAGTTCGCCCTTAACGACAGGAGAAGAGACCCAGTACTTC	CASSSPLTTGEETQYF	.	once	TRBV7-9	TRBJ2-5
TGTGCCAGCAGCCAAGATGCCCGCGGGACAGGGTTTGGCTACACCTTC	CASSQDARGTGFGYTF	TRBD1	.	TRBV3-1/TRBV3-2	TRBJ1-2
TGCGCCAGCAGCTCCTCCGGGACCTTGACGGAGCAGTACTTC	CASSSSGTLTEQYF	.	.	TRBV5-1	TRBJ2-7
TGTGCCAGCAGTGGGGGACAGGGGTTGTCTCCCGGGGAGCTGTTTTTT	CASSGGQGLSPGELFF	TRBD1	once	TRBV6-1	TRBJ2-2
TGTGCCAGTAGTTTTCCCCCTTCCCGGACAGGGACCACCGGGGAGCTGTTTTTT	CASSFPPSRTGTTGELFF	TRBD1	.	TRBV19	TRBJ2-2
TGTGCCAGCAGCCAAGGCCCACAAGGCAATCAGCCCCAGCATTTT	CASSQGPQGNQPQHF	.	.	TRBV3-1/TRBV3-2	TRBJ1-5
TGTGCCAGCAGCTACGACGGATCCTACGAGCAGTACTTC	CASSYDGSYEQYF	.	.	TRBV9	TRBJ2-7
TGTGCCAGCAGTTTACAGCCAGGGAGCTCCTACGAGCAGTACTTC	CASSLQPGSSYEQYF	.	once	TRBV27	TRBJ2-7
TGTGCCACTATTTACAGGGGTGAAGCTTTCTTT	CATIYRGEAFF	TRBD1	.	TRBV19	TRBJ1-1
TGCGCCAGCAGGGTGGGGAAGGATCAGCCCCAGCATTTT	CASRVGKDQPQHF	.	.	TRBV5-1	TRBJ1-5
TGTGCCAGCAGTGAATTTGGGCGGGACTATGGCTACACCTTC	CASSEFGRDYGYTF	.	.	TRBV2	TRBJ1-2
TGTGCCAGCAGCCAAGATTCCGGCACTGAAGCTTTCTTT	CASSQDSGTEAFF	.	.	TRBV3-1/TRBV3-2	TRBJ1-1
TGTGCCAGTAGCTCGATTTCCCAGGGGTTGAACACTGAAGCTTTCTTT	CASSSISQGLNTEAFF	.	.	TRBV19	TRBJ1-1
TGTGCCAGCAGCTGGCGGAACCGGGACACCCTTAATTCACCCCTCCACTTT	CASSWRNRDTLNSPLHF	.	few	TRBV13	TRBJ1-6
TGTGCCAGCTCACCACCCGGGACTCAAGAGACCCAGTACTTC	CASSPPGTQETQYF	.	.	TRBV18	TRBJ2-5
TGCGCCAGCAGCTTGAGTCCCGCGCAAGAGACCCAGTACTTC	CASSLSPAQETQYF	.	.	TRBV5-1	TRBJ2-5
TGTGCCAGCTCACTCGGGACCAGGGGCTCCTACGAGCAGTACTTC	CASSLGTRGSYEQYF	.	.	TRBV18	TRBJ2-7
TGTGCCAGCAGTTGGACCCCCTACGAGCAGTACTTC	CASSWTPYEQYF	.	.	TRBV27	TRBJ2-7
TGTGCCAGCAGCCGGGGCCTGAACACTGAAGCTTTCTTT	CASSRGLNTEAFF	.	.	TRBV6-4	TRBJ1-1
TGTGCCAGCAGTTTGAATGGTGGCGTCTCAGGAGGCTACACCTTC	CASSLNGGVSGGYTF	.	.	TRBV27	TRBJ1-2
TGTGCCAGCAGCCCTGGACGGACAAATGAAAAACTGTTTTTT	CASSPGRTNEKLFF	.	.	TRBV9	TRBJ1-4
TGTGCCAGCAGCCATTCCGGGACAGGGGCGTCCTTC	CASSHSGTGASF	TRBD1	.	TRBV3-1/TRBV3-2	TRBJ2-4
TGTGCCAGCAGTTACTCACAGGAATGGTACGAGCAGTACTTC	CASSYSQEWYEQYF	.	.	TRBV6-5	TRBJ2-7
TGCGCCAGCAGCCCAGGACAGGGAAATCAGCCCCAGCATTTT	CASSPGQGNQPQHF	TRBD1	.	TRBV5-1	TRBJ1-5
TGCAGCGTTGAACCCCGGACTGGAGAGACCCAGTACTTC	CSVEPRTGETQYF	.	.	TRBV29-1	TRBJ2-5
TGTGCCACCAGTGATGCCCAGGGGGCATCTGGAAACACCATATATTTT	CATSDAQGASGNTIYF	TRBD1	once	TRBV24-1	TRBJ1-3
TGTGCCAGTAGTATAAGCCAGGGGAAAGGGGCTTTCTTT	CASSISQGKGAFF	.	.	TRBV19	TRBJ1-1
TGTGCCAGCAGTGCAGTCTCTGGAAACACCATATATTTT	CASSAVSGNTIYF	.	once	TRBV25-1	TRBJ1-3
TGTGCCAGCAGTTACTGGGGCGACATGAACACTGAAGCTTTCTTT	CASSYWGDMNTEAFF	.	.	TRBV6-5	TRBJ1-1
TGTGCCAGCAGCAGCAACATGGGGGGAAACACCATATATTTT	CASSSNMGGNTIYF	.	.	TRBV2	TRBJ1-3
TGTGCCAGCAGCCCCGGGACAGGGGGCACCGGGGAGCTGTTTTTT	CASSPGTGGTGELFF	TRBD1	.	TRBV7-3	TRBJ2-2
TGTGCCAGCAGCCGGTGGGGGGTCCCCATCAGTGGCTACACCTTC	CASSRWGVPISGYTF	.	once	TRBV5-6	TRBJ1-2
TGCGCCAGCAGCCAAGAACGGGGATCGAGTCACAATGAGCAGTTCTTC	CASSQERGSSHNEQFF	.	.	TRBV4-1	TRBJ2-1
TGCGCCAGCAGCCAAGATAGAAGGGACAGGGGGCGGTTTGAAAAACTGTTTTTT	CASSQDRRDRGRFEKLFF	TRBD1	.	TRBV4-1	TRBJ1-4
TGCGCCAGCAGCCAAGATTTAGAGGCCAGGGGGCGCGTTACTGAAGCTTTCTTT	CASSQDLEARGRVTEAFF	TRBD1	.	TRBV4-1	TRBJ1-1
TGTGCCAGCAGTTTAGGGACTAACCTTGGTATATCCACAGATACGCAGTATTTT	CASSLGTNLGISTDTQYF	TRBD2	.	TRBV28	TRBJ2-3
TGTGCCAGCAGCTTAGGCACTGAAGCTTTCTTT	CASSLGTEAFF	.	.	TRBV11-2	TRBJ1-1
TGTGCCAGCAGTTGGGGACAGGGATTTGGGTATGGCTACACCTTC	CASSWGQGFGYGYTF	TRBD1	.	TRBV28	TRBJ1-2
TGTGCCAGCAGCACCCTCGGGGGGGATACGCAGTATTTT	CASSTLGGDTQYF	TRBD2	.	TRBV5-4	TRBJ2-3
TGTGCCAGCAGTTACTCGGGGGGGGGCCCAGATACGCAGTATTTT	CASSYSGGGPDTQYF	.	.	TRBV6-2/TRBV6-3	TRBJ2-3
TGTGCCAGCAGCAAAGGACAGGGCGGCACTGAAGCTTTCTTT	CASSKGQGGTEAFF	TRBD1	.	TRBV6-6	TRBJ1-1
TGTGCCTCCACGGGGCGGGACGGGGGAAACACTGAAGCTTTCTTT	CASTGRDGGNTEAFF	.	.	TRBV30	TRBJ1-1
TGTGCCAGCAGCGCAGGTACAGATGGCTACACCTTC	CASSAGTDGYTF	.	.	TRBV9	TRBJ1-2
TGTGCCAGCAGCGTAAACACAGGGAAGGCTAGCAATCAGCCCCAGCATTTT	CASSVNTGKASNQPQHF	.	.	TRBV9	TRBJ1-5